The rows below give T cell receptor beta chains drawn from one sample of a study of CD8+CD57+ T cells in acquired aplastic anemia. From the reads, TCRdb called clonotypes with MiXCR, one entry per CDR3 protein. Here the sample spans about 71,000 distinct CDR3 sequences, approximately 51% being singletons. Specimen: sorted CD4+, CD8+, or CD8+CD57+ T cells (not recorded which) from PBMCs. Every receptor here comes from a human donor in good health, serving as a control. Each CDR3 is given with its conserved first and last residue. Each record gives: CDR3 protein, CDR3 DNA, clone size, D gene, J gene, V gene. D genes are given only for firm matches. The size field is filled for only some rows; it gives once, few, many or a size class.

CATSDPRTGGIGELFF | TGTGCCACCAGTGATCCTAGGACAGGGGGCATCGGGGAGCTGTTTTTT | - | TRBD1 | TRBJ2-2 | TRBV24-1
CASTVGYGTEAFF | TGTGCCAGTACCGTGGGGTATGGCACTGAAGCTTTCTTT | many | - | TRBJ1-1 | TRBV19
CASSLDRGPAEQYF | TGTGCCAGCAGCTTGGACAGGGGGCCGGCCGAGCAGTACTTC | many | TRBD1 | TRBJ2-7 | TRBV5-5
CASSRPGQGARQPQHF | TGTGCCAGTAGTAGACCGGGACAGGGGGCGCGTCAGCCCCAGCATTTT | few | TRBD1 | TRBJ1-5 | TRBV19
CASSQEVVSAGVLFF | TGCGCCAGCAGCCAAGAAGTAGTATCCGCGGGAGTCCTGTTCTTC | - | TRBD2 | TRBJ2-1 | TRBV4-1
CASSESGVELNGYTF | TGTGCCAGCAGTGAATCGGGGGTGGAGTTGAATGGCTACACCTTC | - | - | TRBJ1-2 | TRBV2
CASTPGTGGYEQYF | TGTGCCAGCACCCCAGGGACAGGGGGCTACGAGCAGTACTTC | - | TRBD1 | TRBJ2-7 | TRBV7-6
CASSPMGLAYEQYF | TGTGCCAGCAGTCCCATGGGACTAGCCTACGAGCAGTACTTC | - | TRBD2 | TRBJ2-7 | TRBV12-3/TRBV12-4
CASSVGQAYGYTF | TGTGCCAGCAGCGTGGGACAGGCCTATGGCTACACCTTC | - | TRBD1 | TRBJ1-2 | TRBV9
CASSEEVPLHF | TGTGCCAGCAGTGAAGAAGTACCCCTCCACTTT | once | - | TRBJ1-6 | TRBV2
CASSPTRGTYEQYF | TGTGCCAGCAGCCCGACCCGGGGAACATACGAGCAGTACTTC | - | - | TRBJ2-7 | TRBV7-3
CASSPRSGLTIYF | TGTGCCAGCTCACCACGTTCTGGGCTCACCATATATTTT | many | - | TRBJ1-3 | TRBV18
CASSPSGNTYEQYF | TGTGCCAGCAGCCCCTCAGGGAATACCTACGAGCAGTACTTC | few | - | TRBJ2-7 | TRBV25-1
CASSLAGTNQPQHF | TGTGCCAGCAGCTTAGCGGGTACCAATCAGCCCCAGCATTTT | - | - | TRBJ1-5 | TRBV7-9
CASSLTFHNEQFF | TGTGCCAGCAGCTTAACGTTCCACAATGAGCAGTTCTTC | few | - | TRBJ2-1 | TRBV7-2